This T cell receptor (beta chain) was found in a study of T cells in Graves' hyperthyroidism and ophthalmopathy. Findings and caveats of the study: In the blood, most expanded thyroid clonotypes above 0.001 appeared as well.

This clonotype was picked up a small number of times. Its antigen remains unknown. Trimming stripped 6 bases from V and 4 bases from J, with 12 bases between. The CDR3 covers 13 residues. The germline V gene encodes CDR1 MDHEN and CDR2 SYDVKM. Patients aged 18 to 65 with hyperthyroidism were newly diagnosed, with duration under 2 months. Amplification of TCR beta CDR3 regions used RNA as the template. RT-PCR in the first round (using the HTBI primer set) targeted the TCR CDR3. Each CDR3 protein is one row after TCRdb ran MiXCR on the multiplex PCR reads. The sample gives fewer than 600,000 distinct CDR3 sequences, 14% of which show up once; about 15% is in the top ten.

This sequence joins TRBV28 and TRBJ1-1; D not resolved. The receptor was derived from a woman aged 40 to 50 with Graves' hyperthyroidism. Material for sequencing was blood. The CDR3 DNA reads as TGTGCCAGCAGCGGGAGGGTCGCCACTGAAGCTTTCTTT. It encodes CASSGRVATEAFF.